Each of the 19 T cell receptor beta chains below was sequenced from the same sample in a study of shared clonotypes between healthy human individuals. Using immunoSEQ multiplex PCR, the repertoire was profiled, and TCRdb retains in-frame clones only, with some absent. The table lists under 1,100,000 clones, more than 75% of them singletons, with 0.55% to 0.7% in the top ten. Sequenced input: memory CD4+ T cells from PBMCs. The subset is: CD45RA-negative fraction. The receptors originated from a man younger than 35 in good health. Some clones in this sample may be carry-over from other donors' samples.

This clone was counted a single time. This chain joins TRBV30 and TRBJ2-5; 11 bases match TRBD1. TRBJ2-7 matches the DNA end more closely, so the J call is doubtful. The CDR3 totals 14 residues. Germline V lookup: CDR1 GTSNPN, CDR2 SVGIG (reference sequence). The chain's CDR3 is CANGPGTGGYEQYF. The CDR3 bases are TGTGCCAATGGACCCGGGACAGGGGGTTACGAGCAGTACTTC.

The rearrangement uses TRBV5-4 and TRBJ2-7; D is unresolved. V was cut by 0 bases and J by 1 base, with 8 bases left in between. Per germline, CDR1 SGHNT and CDR2 YYREEE (reference sequence). This CDR3 contains 14 residues. CDR3 sequence reads: CASSLAVGSYEQYF. Here the CDR3 DNA reads TGTGCCAGCAGCTTGGCCGTAGGGTCCTACGAGCAGTACTTC.

The chain carries TRBV7-6 and TRBJ2-1, with TRBD1 as a possible D gene (6 bases). The CDR3 length is 12 residues. Germline V CDR1 and CDR2: SGHVS, FNYEAQ. The V end lost 5 bases, the J end lost 6 bases, and 8 bases lay between the germline ends. CDR3 residues: CASSPQGNEQFF. CDR3 in DNA: TGTGCCAGCAGCCCACAGGGCAATGAGCAGTTCTTC.

A remark on this clone: A read error may produce the germline difference seen at one junction end. This specimen includes other DNA sequences encoding the same CDR3. The V call is TRBV5-1, the J call TRBJ2-5; D is unclear. Germline CDR1 reads SGHRS; CDR2 reads YFSETQ. The CDR3 has 13 amino acids. The CDR3 protein is CASSLGRKETQYF. CDR3 bases: TGCGCCAGCAGTTTGGGCCGAAAAGAGACCCAGTACTTC.

A word on this clone: Just one base apart from a much larger clone, this may be a read error. CDR3 nucleotide sequence: TGTGCCAGCAGGAACACCCCGGGACTAGCTTCGTACCAAGAGACCCAGTACTTC. Amino acids: CASRNTPGLASYQETQYF. The chain has TRBV21-1 and TRBJ2-5; the table's D call, TRBD2, was not checked against the DNA. TRBV21-1 constitutes a pseudogene. The CDR3 extends over 18 amino acids.

This clone turned up a few times. V and J are TRBV27 and TRBJ2-1; TRBD2 agrees at 8 bases. CDR1 is MNHEY, CDR2 SMNVEV, per germline (reference sequence). The ends lost 7 bases at V and 7 bases at J; junction bases unmatched: 12. There are 15 residues in the CDR3. The CDR3 region has the DNA TGTGCCAGCACCGCCTTGGAAGCGGGAGTTAATGAGCAGTTCTTC. Encoded protein: CASTALEAGVNEQFF.

This rearrangement joins TRBV7-8 to TRBJ2-7, with TRBD2 identical over 7 bases. The CDR3 has 16 amino acids. Germline CDR1 is SGHVS and CDR2 is FQNEAQ. Losses at the gene ends were 5 bases for V and 5 bases for J; bases not matched to a gene: 15. The CDR3 sequence is CASSPYTMGRGDEQYF. The CDR3, as DNA: TGTGCCAGCAGCCCCTACACGATGGGGAGGGGAGACGAGCAGTACTTC.

V and J are TRBV5-4 and TRBJ2-7; D is uncertain. Germline V gene data show CDR1 as SGHNT and CDR2 as YYREEE (reference sequence). This CDR3 has 15 residues. V was trimmed by 4 bases and J by 9 bases, leaving 23 bases between them. The CDR3 here is CASSPFTGTPSRQYF. The CDR3 region has the DNA TGTGCCAGCAGCCCCTTCACGGGCACCCCGAGTAGGCAGTACTTC.

J is TRBJ2-7 and V is TRBV7-2; unclear D gene. The CDR3 loop spans 13 amino acids. Trimming took 0 bases from V and 3 from J, leaving 6 bases between them. The germline V gene has CDR1 SGHTA and CDR2 FQGNSA. CDR3 amino acids: CASSLARSYEQYF. DNA of the CDR3: TGTGCCAGCAGCTTAGCGCGCAGCTACGAGCAGTACTTC. Variable domain in full (rest from reference TRBV7-2 and TRBJ2-7): GAGVSQSPSNKVTEKGKDVELRCDPISGHTALYWYRQSLGQGLEFLIYFQGNSAPDKSGLPSDRFSAERTGGSVSTLTIQRTQQEDSAVYLCASSLARSYEQYFGPGTRLTVT.

This chain uses TRBV19 with TRBJ1-4; D is unclear. Trimming took 4 bases from V and 7 from J, leaving 4 bases between them. Germline loops: CDR1 LNHDA, CDR2 SQIVND (reference sequence). The CDR3 has 11 residues. CDR3 in amino acids: CASSTSEKLFF. CDR3 bases: TGTGCCAGTAGTACAAGTGAAAAACTGTTTTTT.

The chain carries TRBV7-2 and TRBJ1-2; maybe TRBD1 (5 bases). V lost 2 bases, J lost 5 bases, and 9 bases lay in between. The length of the CDR3 is 13 residues. Germline values: CDR1 SGHTA, CDR2 FQGNSA. CDR3 region: CASSLQGRYGYTF. The CDR3 nucleotides are TGTGCCAGCAGCTTACAGGGCCGATATGGCTACACCTTC.

The chain combines TRBV5-1 with TRBJ1-2; maybe TRBD1 (6 bases). This CDR3 comprises 11 residues. Germline loops: CDR1 SGHRS, CDR2 YFSETQ. Trimming shortened V by 5 bases and J by 6 bases, and 8 bases separated the two germline ends. The CDR3 nucleotides read TGCGCCAGCAGTAACAGGGATGGCTACACCTTC. Translation: CASSNRDGYTF.

The sample holds one count of this clone. The chain couples TRBV4-2 to TRBJ2-4; a weak D match, TRBD2 (6 bases). V dropped 0 bases and J dropped 1 base, with 22 bases sitting between them. CDR1 and CDR2 (germline): LGHNA, YNFKEQ. The CDR3 loop spans 20 amino acids. The CDR3 DNA follows: TGTGCCAGCAGCCAAGAGCCCCCCGTGCCGGGGAGGTTGGCCAAAAACATTCAGTACTTC. The encoded protein is CASSQEPPVPGRLAKNIQYF.

This clone has just a few counts. V and J are TRBV5-4 and TRBJ1-4; TRBD1 aligns across 7 bases. V was clipped by 4 bases and J by 8 bases; unmatched bases: 8. The CDR3 consists of 14 residues. Per the germline V gene, CDR1 is SGHNT and CDR2 is YYREEE (reference sequence). The CDR3 spells CASSEKQGSEKLFF. Written as DNA, the CDR3 is TGTGCCAGCAGCGAGAAACAGGGGTCCGAAAAACTGTTTTTT.

In its sample, this clone was seen a few times. V and J are TRBV6-1 and TRBJ2-1, with a weak D call TRBD2 (5 bases). The CDR3 extends over 12 amino acids. CDR1 and CDR2 from the germline V gene are MNHNS and SASEGT. Trimming left V 2 bases short and J 9 bases short, with 8 bases between. CDR3 amino acids: CASSELAVEQFF. The CDR3 DNA sequence: TGTGCCAGCAGTGAACTAGCTGTTGAGCAGTTCTTC.

The chain uses TRBV27 and TRBJ2-1, with 13 bases aligning to TRBD2. CDR1 is MNHEY and CDR2 is SMNVEV in the germline V gene (reference sequence). The CDR3 runs 16 residues. Germline trimming cut 5 bases from V and 4 bases from J; bases unmatched to any gene: 5. CDR3 region: CASSPRTSGRYNEQFF. In DNA form, the CDR3 reads TGTGCCAGCAGTCCACGGACTAGCGGGAGATACAATGAGCAGTTCTTC.

The chain links TRBV28 to TRBJ1-3; perhaps TRBD1 as D (5 bases). Deletions cut 2 bases from V and 4 bases from J, with 9 bases between. CDR3 size: 14 residues. CDR1 and CDR2 (germline): MDHEN, SYDVKM. CDR3: CASSLGGIGNTIYF. CDR3 nucleotides: TGTGCCAGCAGTTTAGGGGGGATCGGAAACACCATATATTTT.

This clone was observed a single time. V is TRBV27 and J is TRBJ2-3; 8 nucleotides line up with TRBD1. The V gene end was trimmed by 5 bases and the J gene end by 1 base; junction bases not matched to a gene: 5. Germline CDR1 reads MNHEY; CDR2 reads SMNVEV (reference sequence). The CDR3 length is 15 residues. In nucleotides, the CDR3 is TGTGCCAGCAGTCCAGGACAGGGCCGCACAGATACGCAGTATTTT. This gives the protein CASSPGQGRTDTQYF.

This chain connects TRBV7-6 to TRBJ2-2, with D unclear. Germline CDR1 is SGHVS and CDR2 is FNYEAQ. The CDR3 totals 15 residues. Deletions cut 0 bases from V and 3 bases from J, with 8 bases between. CDR3 sequence: CASSLAPRYTGELFF. The CDR3 DNA is TGTGCCAGCAGCTTAGCGCCTCGATACACCGGGGAGCTGTTTTTT.